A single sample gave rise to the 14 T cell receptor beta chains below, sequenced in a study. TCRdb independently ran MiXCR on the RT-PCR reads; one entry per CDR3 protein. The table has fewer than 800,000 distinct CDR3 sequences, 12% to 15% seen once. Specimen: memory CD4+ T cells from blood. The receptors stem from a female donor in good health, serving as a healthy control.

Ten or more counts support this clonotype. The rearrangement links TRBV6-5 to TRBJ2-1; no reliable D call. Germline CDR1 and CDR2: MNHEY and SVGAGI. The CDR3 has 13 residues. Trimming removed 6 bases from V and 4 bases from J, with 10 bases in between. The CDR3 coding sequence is TGTGCCAGCAGACCTGGATCGTACAATGAGCAGTTCTTC. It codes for CASRPGSYNEQFF.

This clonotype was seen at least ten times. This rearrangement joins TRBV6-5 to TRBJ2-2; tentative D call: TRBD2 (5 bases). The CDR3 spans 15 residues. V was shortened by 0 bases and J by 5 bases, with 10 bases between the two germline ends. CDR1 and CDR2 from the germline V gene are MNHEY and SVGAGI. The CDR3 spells CASSYSTPGTGELFF. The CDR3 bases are TGTGCCAGCAGTTACTCGACCCCGGGAACCGGGGAGCTGTTTTTT.

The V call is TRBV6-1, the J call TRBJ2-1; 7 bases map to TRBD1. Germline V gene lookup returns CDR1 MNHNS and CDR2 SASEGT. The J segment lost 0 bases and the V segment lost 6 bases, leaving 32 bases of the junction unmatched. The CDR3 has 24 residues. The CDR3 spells CASRPNGAQPRTGLSPSSYNEQFF. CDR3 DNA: TGTGCCAGCAGGCCGAATGGGGCTCAACCCAGGACAGGACTCAGTCCAAGCTCCTACAATGAGCAGTTCTTC.

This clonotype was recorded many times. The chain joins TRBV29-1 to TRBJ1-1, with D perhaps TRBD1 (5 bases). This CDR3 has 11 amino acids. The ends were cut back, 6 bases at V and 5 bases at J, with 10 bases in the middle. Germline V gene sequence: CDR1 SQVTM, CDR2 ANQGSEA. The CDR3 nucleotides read TGCAGCGTCGTGAGACAGACTGAAGCTTTCTTT. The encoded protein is CSVVRQTEAFF.

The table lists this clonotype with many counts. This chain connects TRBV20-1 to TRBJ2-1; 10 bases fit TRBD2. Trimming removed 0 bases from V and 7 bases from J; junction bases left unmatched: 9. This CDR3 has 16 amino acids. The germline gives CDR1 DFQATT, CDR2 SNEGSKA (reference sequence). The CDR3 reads CSARDQLAGTPNEQFF. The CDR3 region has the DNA TGCAGTGCTAGAGACCAACTAGCGGGAACCCCTAATGAGCAGTTCTTC.

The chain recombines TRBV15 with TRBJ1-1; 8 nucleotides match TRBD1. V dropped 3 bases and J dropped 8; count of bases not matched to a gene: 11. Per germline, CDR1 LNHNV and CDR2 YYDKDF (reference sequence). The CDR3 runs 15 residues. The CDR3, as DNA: TGTGCCACCAGCAGGGACGAGGCAGGGGGCGTCGAAGCTTTCTTT. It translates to CATSRDEAGGVEAFF.

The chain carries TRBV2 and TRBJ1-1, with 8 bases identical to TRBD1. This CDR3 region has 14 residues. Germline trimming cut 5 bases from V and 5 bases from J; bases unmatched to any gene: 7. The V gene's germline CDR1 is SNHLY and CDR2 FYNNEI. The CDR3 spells CASSSQGARTEAFF. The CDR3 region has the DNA TGTGCCAGCAGTTCTCAGGGGGCTCGGACTGAAGCTTTCTTT.

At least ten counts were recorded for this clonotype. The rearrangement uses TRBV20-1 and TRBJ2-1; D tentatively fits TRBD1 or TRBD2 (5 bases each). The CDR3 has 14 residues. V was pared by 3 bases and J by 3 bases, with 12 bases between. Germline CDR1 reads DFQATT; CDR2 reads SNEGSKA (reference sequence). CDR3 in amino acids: CSARGPLGYNEQFF. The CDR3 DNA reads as TGCAGTGCTAGGGGACCCCTAGGCTACAATGAGCAGTTCTTC.

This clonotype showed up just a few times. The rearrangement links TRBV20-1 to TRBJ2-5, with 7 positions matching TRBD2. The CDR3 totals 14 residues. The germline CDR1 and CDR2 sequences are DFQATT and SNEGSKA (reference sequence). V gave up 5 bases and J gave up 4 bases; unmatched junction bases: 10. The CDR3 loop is CSARTGGKGETQYF. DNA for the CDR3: TGCAGTGCTCGGACCGGGGGGAAGGGAGAGACCCAGTACTTC.

This CDR3 reads CASRLTGLSQPQHF. The CDR3 DNA follows: TGTGCCAGCAGGCTAACCGGGTTAAGTCAGCCCCAGCATTTT. The chain uses TRBV6-6 and TRBJ1-5; D uncertain. V shed 6 bases and J shed 6 bases, with 15 bases lying between them. CDR3 size: 14 residues. Germline CDR1 is MNHNY and CDR2 is SVGAGI (reference sequence).

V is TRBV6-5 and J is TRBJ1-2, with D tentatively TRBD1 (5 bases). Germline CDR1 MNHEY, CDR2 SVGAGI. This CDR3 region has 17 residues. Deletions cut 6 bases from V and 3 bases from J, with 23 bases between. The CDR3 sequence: CASSRIGHNRLHYGYTF. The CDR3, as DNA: TGTGCCAGCAGCCGAATCGGACACAACCGGCTTCACTATGGCTACACCTTC.

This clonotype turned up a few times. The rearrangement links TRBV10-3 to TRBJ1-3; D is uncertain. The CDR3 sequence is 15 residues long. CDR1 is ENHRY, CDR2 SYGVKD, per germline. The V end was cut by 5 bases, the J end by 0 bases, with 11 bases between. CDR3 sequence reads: CAISSQLSSGNTIYF. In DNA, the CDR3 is TGTGCCATCAGTTCTCAGCTAAGCTCTGGAAACACCATATATTTT.

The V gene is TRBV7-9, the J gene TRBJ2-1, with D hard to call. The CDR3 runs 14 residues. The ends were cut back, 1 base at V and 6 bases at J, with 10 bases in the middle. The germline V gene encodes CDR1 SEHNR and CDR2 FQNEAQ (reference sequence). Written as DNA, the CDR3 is TGTGCCAGCAGCTTAGGGTTAGACTTCAATGAGCAGTTCTTC. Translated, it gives CASSLGLDFNEQFF.

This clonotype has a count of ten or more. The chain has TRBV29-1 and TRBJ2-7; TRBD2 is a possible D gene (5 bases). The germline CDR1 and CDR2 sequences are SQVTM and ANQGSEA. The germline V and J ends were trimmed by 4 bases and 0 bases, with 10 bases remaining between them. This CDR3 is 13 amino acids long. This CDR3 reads CSVVGRPSYEQYF. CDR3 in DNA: TGCAGCGTTGTAGGGAGACCCTCCTACGAGCAGTACTTC.